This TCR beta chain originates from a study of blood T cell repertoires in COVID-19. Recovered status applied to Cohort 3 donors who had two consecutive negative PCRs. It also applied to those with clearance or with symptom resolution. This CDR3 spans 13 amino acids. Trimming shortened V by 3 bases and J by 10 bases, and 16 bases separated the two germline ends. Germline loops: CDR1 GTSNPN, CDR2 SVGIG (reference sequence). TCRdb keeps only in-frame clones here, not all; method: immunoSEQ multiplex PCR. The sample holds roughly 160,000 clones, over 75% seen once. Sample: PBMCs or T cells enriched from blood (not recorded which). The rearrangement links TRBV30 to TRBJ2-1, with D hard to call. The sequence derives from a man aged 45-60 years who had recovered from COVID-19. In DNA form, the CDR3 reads TGTGCCTGGAGAGCCGCCGTCTTCTCGGAGCAGTTCTTC. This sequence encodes CAWRAAVFSEQFF.